The rows below give T cell receptor beta chains drawn from one sample of a study of blood T cell repertoires in COVID-19. Clones were read by immunoSEQ multiplex PCR, and TCRdb kept only the in-frame ones, dropping some. The sample shows over 150,000 clones, approximately 79% of them seen only once. The specimen was peripheral blood. These receptors were collected from an older woman with acute or convalescent COVID-19. The CDR3 runs from the conserved cysteine through the conserved F or W. A D gene is named only where the DNA matches it firmly. Some rows have no size entry. The others give once, few or many, or a class for an expanded clone.

CDR3nt	CDR3aa	j_gene	abundance	v_gene	d_gene
TGTGCCACCAGTGGCGCATATAGCAATCAGCCCCAGCATTTT	CATSGAYSNQPQHF	TRBJ1-5	-	TRBV24-1	-
TGTGCCAGCAGCCGACAGGGCGGAGAGACCCAGTACTTC	CASSRQGGETQYF	TRBJ2-5	-	TRBV7-9	TRBD1
TGTGCCAGCAGTTACTCGATAGAAACGGACCAACTAGCGGGGTTCTTC	CASSYSIETDQLAGFF	TRBJ2-1	-	TRBV6-5	TRBD2
TGTGCCAGCAGCTTACGGGACAGGAACACTGAAGCTTTCTTT	CASSLRDRNTEAFF	TRBJ1-1	few	TRBV5-5	TRBD1
TGCGCCAGCAGCCAAGGACTAGCGGCCGCCTACGAGCAGTACTTC	CASSQGLAAAYEQYF	TRBJ2-7	-	TRBV4-1	TRBD2
TGTGCCAGTAGTATGAACCGGGACAGGGTATCTGAAGCTTTCTTT	CASSMNRDRVSEAFF	TRBJ1-1	-	TRBV19	TRBD1
TGTGCCAGCAGCTTCAGCGGGGGGACAGATACGCAGTATTTT	CASSFSGGTDTQYF	TRBJ2-3	-	TRBV7-3	TRBD2
TGTGCCAGCAGCCCGGTGGGTAGGGGAAGGGAGTACTTC	CASSPVGRGREYF	TRBJ2-7	-	TRBV11-1	-
TGCGCCAGCAGCCAAGGCGACGGACTGAACTATGGCTACACCTTC	CASSQGDGLNYGYTF	TRBJ1-2	few	TRBV4-1	-
TGCAGCGTTATTACAGGGCCCTATGGCTACACCTTC	CSVITGPYGYTF	TRBJ1-2	-	TRBV29-1	-
TGCGCCAGCAGCCTCGGGCAGGGGGCGCGAAATGAGCAGTTCTTC	CASSLGQGARNEQFF	TRBJ2-1	-	TRBV5-1	TRBD1
TGTGCCAGTAGTATGAGGGGGACAGAAAATCAGCCCCAGCATTTT	CASSMRGTENQPQHF	TRBJ1-5	-	TRBV19	TRBD1
TGTGCCATCAGATTAGGACAGGGGTATGGCTACACCTTC	CAIRLGQGYGYTF	TRBJ1-2	once	TRBV10-3	TRBD1
TGTGCCAGCAGCAGCAGGGGTCCAGATACGCAGTATTTT	CASSSRGPDTQYF	TRBJ2-3	-	TRBV7-9	-